This T cell receptor (beta chain) was sequenced in a study of blood T cell repertoires in COVID-19. V was trimmed by 2 bases and J by 6 bases, leaving 13 bases between them. Per germline, CDR1 SNHLY and CDR2 FYNNEI. The CDR3 runs 14 residues. This table comes from immunoSEQ multiplex PCR, and its TCRdb copy is limited to in-frame clones, with some not included. The sample has tens of thousands of clones, about four fifths seen once. This clone has a handful of counts. The sequenced sample consisted of peripheral blood. The chain uses TRBV2 and TRBJ1-1; maybe TRBD1 (6 bases). The TCR originated in a human donor in a cohort sampled during active COVID-19. In nucleotides, the CDR3 is TGTGCCAGCAGTGAACACAGGGTAAACCCTGAAGCTTTCTTT. Translating gives CASSEHRVNPEAFF. Together with reference TRBV2 and TRBJ1-1, the CDR3 gives the full variable domain: EPEVTQTPSHQVTQMGQEVILRCVPISNHLYFYWYRQILGQKVEFLVSFYNNEISEKSEIFDDQFSVERPDGSNFTLKIRSTKLEDSAMYFCASSEHRVNPEAFFGQGTRLTVV.